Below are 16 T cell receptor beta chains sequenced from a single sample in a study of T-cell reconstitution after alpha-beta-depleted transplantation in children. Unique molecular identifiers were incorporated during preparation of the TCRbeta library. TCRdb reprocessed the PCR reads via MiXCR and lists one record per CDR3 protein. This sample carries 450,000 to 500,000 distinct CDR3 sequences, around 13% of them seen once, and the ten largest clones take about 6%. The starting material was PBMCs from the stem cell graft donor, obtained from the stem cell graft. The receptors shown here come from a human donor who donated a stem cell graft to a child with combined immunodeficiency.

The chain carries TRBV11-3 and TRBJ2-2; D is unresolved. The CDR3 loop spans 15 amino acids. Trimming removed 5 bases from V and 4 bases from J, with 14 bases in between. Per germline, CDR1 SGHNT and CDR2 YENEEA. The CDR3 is CASSLSSDRTGELFF. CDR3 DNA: TGTGCCAGCAGCCTATCCTCCGACCGCACCGGGGAGCTGTTTTTT.

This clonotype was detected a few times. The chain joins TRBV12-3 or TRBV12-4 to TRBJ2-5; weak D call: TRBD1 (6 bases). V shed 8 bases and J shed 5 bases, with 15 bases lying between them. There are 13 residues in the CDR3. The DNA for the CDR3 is TGTGCCAGCGGCGAACAGGGAAGGGAGACCCAGTACTTC. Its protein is CASGEQGRETQYF.

The CDR3 region is CASSLVGLEKLFF. The CDR3, as DNA: TGTGCCAGCAGTTTGGTGGGACTGGAGAAACTGTTTTTT. V and J are TRBV28 and TRBJ1-4, with D perhaps matching TRBD1 (5 bases). V dropped 3 bases and J dropped 11 bases, with 13 bases sitting between them. Germline V lookup: CDR1 MDHEN, CDR2 SYDVKM. The CDR3 runs 13 residues.

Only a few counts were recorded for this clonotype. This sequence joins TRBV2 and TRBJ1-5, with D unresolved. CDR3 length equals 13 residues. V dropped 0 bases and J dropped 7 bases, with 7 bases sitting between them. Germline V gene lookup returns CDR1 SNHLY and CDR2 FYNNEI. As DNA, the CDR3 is TGTGCCAGCAGTGAAGCGAGGGTACAGCCCCAGCATTTT. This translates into CASSEARVQPQHF.

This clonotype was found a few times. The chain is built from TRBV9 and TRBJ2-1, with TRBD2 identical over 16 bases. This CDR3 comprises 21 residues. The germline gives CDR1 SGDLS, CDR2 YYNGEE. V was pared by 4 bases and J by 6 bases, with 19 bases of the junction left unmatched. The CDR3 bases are TGTGCCAGCAGCTCTCCCCACGCTGGGACTAGCGGGGGGGGTTTATCCAATGAGCAGTTCTTC. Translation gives CASSSPHAGTSGGGLSNEQFF. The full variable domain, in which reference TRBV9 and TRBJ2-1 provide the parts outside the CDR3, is DSGVTQTPKHLITATGQRVTLRCSPRSGDLSVYWYQQSLDQGLQFLIQYYNGEERAKGNILERFSAQQFPDLHSELNLSSLELGDSALYFCASSSPHAGTSGGGLSNEQFFGPGTRLTVL.

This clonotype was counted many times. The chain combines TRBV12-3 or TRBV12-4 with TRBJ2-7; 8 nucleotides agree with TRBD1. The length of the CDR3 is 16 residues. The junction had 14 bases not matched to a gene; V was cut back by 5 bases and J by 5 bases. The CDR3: CASSLHPWTGKNEQYF. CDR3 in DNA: TGTGCCAGCAGTCTACACCCGTGGACAGGGAAAAACGAGCAGTACTTC.

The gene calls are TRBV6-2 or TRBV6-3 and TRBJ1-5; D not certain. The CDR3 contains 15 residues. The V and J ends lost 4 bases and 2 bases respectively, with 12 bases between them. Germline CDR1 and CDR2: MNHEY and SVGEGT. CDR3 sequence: CASSWYPSGNQPQHF. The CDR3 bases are TGTGCCAGCAGTTGGTATCCCTCGGGCAATCAGCCCCAGCATTTT.

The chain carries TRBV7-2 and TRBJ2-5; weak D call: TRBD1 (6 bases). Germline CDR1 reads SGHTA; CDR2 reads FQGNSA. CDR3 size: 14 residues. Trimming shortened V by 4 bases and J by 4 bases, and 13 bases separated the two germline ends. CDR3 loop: CASSSRGFGETQYF. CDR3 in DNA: TGTGCCAGCAGCTCAAGGGGGTTTGGAGAGACCCAGTACTTC.

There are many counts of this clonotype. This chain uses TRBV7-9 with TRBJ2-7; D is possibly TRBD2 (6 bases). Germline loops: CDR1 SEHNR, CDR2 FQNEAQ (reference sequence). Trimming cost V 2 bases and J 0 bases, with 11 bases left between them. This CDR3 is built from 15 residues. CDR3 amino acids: CASSLLGGASYEQYF. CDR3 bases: TGTGCCAGCAGCTTATTGGGCGGGGCCTCCTACGAGCAGTACTTC.

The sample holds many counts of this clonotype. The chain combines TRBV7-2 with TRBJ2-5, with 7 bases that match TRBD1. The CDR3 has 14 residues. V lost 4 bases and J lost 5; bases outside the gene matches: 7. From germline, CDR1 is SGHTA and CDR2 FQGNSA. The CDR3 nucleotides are TGTGCCAGCAGCTCGGACAGGAGACAGGAGACCCAGTACTTC. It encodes CASSSDRRQETQYF.

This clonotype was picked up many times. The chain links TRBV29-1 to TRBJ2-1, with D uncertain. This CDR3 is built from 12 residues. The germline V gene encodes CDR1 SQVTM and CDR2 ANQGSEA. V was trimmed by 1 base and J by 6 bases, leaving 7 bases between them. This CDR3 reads CSVEGDGNEQFF. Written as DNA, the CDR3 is TGCAGCGTTGAAGGGGATGGCAATGAGCAGTTCTTC.

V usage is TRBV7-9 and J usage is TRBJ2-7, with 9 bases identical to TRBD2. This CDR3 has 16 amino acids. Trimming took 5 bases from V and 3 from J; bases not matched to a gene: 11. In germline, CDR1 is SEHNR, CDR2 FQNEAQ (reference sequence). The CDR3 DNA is TGTGCCAGCAGCCGAGGGAGACTAGCGGATTTCTACGAGCAGTACTTC. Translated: CASSRGRLADFYEQYF. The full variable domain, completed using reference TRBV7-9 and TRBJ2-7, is DTGVSQNPRHKITKRGQNVTFRCDPISEHNRLYWYRQTLGQGPEFLTYFQNEAQLEKSRLLSDRFSAERPKGSFSTLEIQRTEQGDSAMYLCASSRGRLADFYEQYFGPGTRLTVT.

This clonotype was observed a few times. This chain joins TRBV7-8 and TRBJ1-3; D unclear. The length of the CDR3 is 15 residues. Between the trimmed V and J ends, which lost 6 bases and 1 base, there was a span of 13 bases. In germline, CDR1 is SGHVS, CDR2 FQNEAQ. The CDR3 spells CASSPGRVSGNTIYF. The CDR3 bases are TGTGCCAGCAGTCCAGGCCGGGTTTCTGGAAACACCATATATTTT.

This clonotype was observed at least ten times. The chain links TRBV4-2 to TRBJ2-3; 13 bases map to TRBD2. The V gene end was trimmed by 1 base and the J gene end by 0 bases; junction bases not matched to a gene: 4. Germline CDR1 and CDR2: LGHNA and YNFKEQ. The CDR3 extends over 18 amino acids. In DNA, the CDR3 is TGTGCCAGCAGCCAAGTTGGGACTAGCGGGGCTAGCACAGATACGCAGTATTTT. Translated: CASSQVGTSGASTDTQYF.

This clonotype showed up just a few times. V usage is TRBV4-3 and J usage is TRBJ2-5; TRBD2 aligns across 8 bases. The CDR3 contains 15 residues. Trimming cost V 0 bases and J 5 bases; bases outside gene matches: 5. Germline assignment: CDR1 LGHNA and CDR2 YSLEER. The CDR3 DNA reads TGCGCCAGCAGCCAAGATTCGGGAGGGGGGGAGACCCAGTACTTC. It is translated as CASSQDSGGGETQYF.

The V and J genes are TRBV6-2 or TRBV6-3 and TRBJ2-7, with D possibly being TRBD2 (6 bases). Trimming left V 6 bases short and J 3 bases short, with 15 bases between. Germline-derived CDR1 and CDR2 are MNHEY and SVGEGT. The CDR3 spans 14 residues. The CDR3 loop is CASSDGTAFYEQYF. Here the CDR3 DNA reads TGTGCCAGCAGCGATGGGACTGCTTTCTACGAGCAGTACTTC.